This T cell receptor (beta chain) was captured in a study of T-cell memory formation after mild COVID-19. Whole-study findings and limits: Unconfirmed was the SARS-CoV-2 specificity of second-wave clones that peaked on day 37. Clones that contracted clustered mainly in CM and EM if CD4+ and in EMRA if CD8+.

The CDR3 runs to 15 residues. The V segment lost 5 bases and the J segment 5 bases; nucleotides outside the gene matches: 4. Germline CDR1 SGHVS, CDR2 FNYEAQ. 5'RACE with constant-segment primers yielded barcoded, UMI-tagged TCR alpha and TCR beta cDNA libraries. TCRdb re-called the 5' RACE reads through MiXCR, storing one row per CDR3 protein. Here the sample spans roughly 600,000 distinct CDR3 sequences, roughly 18% being singletons. This clonotype showed up just a few times. Its specificity is unknown. The chain employs TRBV7-6 and TRBJ2-1; the match to TRBD2 covers 12 bases. The sequence derives from an adult woman who had mild COVID-19 (a few samples of this study predate the infection). Cell type and time point are not known. What was sequenced was PBMCs or a T cell subset sorted from them (not recorded which). The CDR3 protein is CASSQLAGGHNEQFF. For the CDR3, the DNA is TGTGCCAGCAGCCAACTAGCGGGAGGACACAATGAGCAGTTCTTC.